One and the same sample provided the 28 T cell receptor beta chains below, sequenced in a study of cytomegalovirus exposure and HLA in healthy donors (dated by TCRdb to about 2017). Libraries were prepared through the immunoSEQ multiplex PCR assay. For the multiplex PCR, a mixture combining 60 forward primers for TCR Vbeta segments and 13 reverse primers for TCR Jbeta segments was used. The source is immuneACCESS, and TCRdb retained only in-frame sequences with V and J called. Part of the clones is not carried over; for the studies checked, unresolved V genes explain less than half of this, and the remainder is unexplained. The sample table holds 200,000 to 300,000 clones, of which 75% to 85% were seen once. Around 8% of the sample goes to the ten largest clones. Sequencing was carried out using PBMCs. The receptors derive from a woman in her sixties in good health and CMV-seropositive.

The sample holds a few counts of this clone. This chain joins TRBV10-2 and TRBJ2-1; 7 bases agree with TRBD1. J gave up 8 bases and V 8 bases, and 9 bases lay outside the gene matches. This CDR3 spans 13 amino acids. Germline values: CDR1 WSHSY, CDR2 SAAADI. The CDR3 reads CASSSPTGDEQFF. The CDR3 DNA is TGCGCCAGCTCGTCCCCAACAGGGGATGAGCAGTTCTTC.

The rearrangement joins TRBV5-1 to TRBJ2-2; a possible D gene is TRBD1 (6 bases). The CDR3 sequence is 15 residues long. CDR1 and CDR2 (germline): SGHRS, YFSETQ. V was shortened by 0 bases and J by 6 bases, with 12 bases between the two germline ends. The CDR3 coding sequence is TGCGCCAGCAGCTTGGGGACAGTGATGTCCGGGGAGCTGTTTTTT. Its translation is CASSLGTVMSGELFF.

The rearrangement joins TRBV4-2 to TRBJ1-2; the D gene is possibly TRBD1 (6 bases). Germline V lookup: CDR1 LGHNA, CDR2 YNFKEQ. Trimming cost V 0 bases and J 4 bases, with 12 bases left between them. This CDR3 is built from 15 residues. CDR3 in DNA: TGTGCCAGCAGCCAAGATGGGGGCATAGTCTATGGCTACACCTTC. Translating gives CASSQDGGIVYGYTF.

This rearrangement joins TRBV7-3 to TRBJ2-7; 8 bases line up with TRBD2. Germline V gives CDR1 SGHTA, CDR2 FQGTGA. Unmatched junction bases numbered 10, after V lost 3 bases and J lost 6 bases. This CDR3 contains 15 residues. CDR3 amino acids: CASSLRVGLASEQYF. In DNA, the CDR3 is TGTGCCAGCAGCTTGAGAGTTGGACTAGCCTCCGAGCAGTACTTC. Supplemented by reference TRBV7-3 and TRBJ2-7, the full variable domain reads GAGVSQTPSNKVTEKGKYVELRCDPISGHTALYWYRQSLGQGPEFLIYFQGTGAADDSGLPNDRFFAVRPEGSVSTLKIQRTERGDSAVYLCASSLRVGLASEQYFGPGTRLTVT.

The chain is built from TRBV7-9 and TRBJ2-1, with D perhaps matching TRBD2 (5 bases). From germline, CDR1 is SEHNR and CDR2 FQNEAQ (reference sequence). Trimming removed 5 bases at V and 6 bases at J, with 11 bases between. CDR3 length equals 13 residues. The CDR3 loop reads CASSPRLPNEQFF. CDR3 DNA sequence: TGTGCCAGCAGCCCACGACTACCCAATGAGCAGTTCTTC.

The CDR3 coding sequence is TGTGCCAGCAGTGAATACGGGAGAGACGTCAACGAGCAGTACTTC. Residues: CASSEYGRDVNEQYF. V usage is TRBV6-1 and J usage is TRBJ2-7; perhaps TRBD2 as D (6 bases). The V and J ends lost 2 bases and 5 bases respectively, with 16 bases between them. Germline V gene data show CDR1 as MNHNS and CDR2 as SASEGT. The CDR3 is made up of 15 amino acids.

The chain has TRBV6-4 and TRBJ2-1, with 10 bases fitting TRBD2. CDR1 is MRHNA and CDR2 is SNTAGT in the germline V gene. With 4 bases clipped from V and 3 bases from J, the junction kept 6 bases outside the gene matches. This CDR3 spans 16 amino acids. The CDR3 DNA is TGTGCCAGCAGTGTGGGGCTAGCGGGGGACTACAATGAGCAGTTCTTC. Translating gives CASSVGLAGDYNEQFF.

V gene TRBV4-1 combines with J gene TRBJ2-1; D unclear. The germline V gene has CDR1 MGHRA and CDR2 YSYEKL. The CDR3 has 15 amino acids. Trimming removed 0 bases at V and 1 base at J, with 7 bases between. CDR3 sequence reads: CASSQDSVSYNEQFF. The CDR3 DNA sequence: TGCGCCAGCAGCCAAGACAGCGTATCCTACAATGAGCAGTTCTTC.

The chain links TRBV10-3 to TRBJ2-5; D not certain. The CDR3 contains 12 residues. Trimming stripped 8 bases from V and 0 bases from J, with 7 bases between. Per germline, CDR1 ENHRY and CDR2 SYGVKD. This CDR3 reads CAISRYQETQYF. CDR3 coding DNA: TGTGCCATCTCGAGATACCAAGAGACCCAGTACTTC.

This chain joins TRBV19 and TRBJ2-1; D perhaps matches TRBD2 (5 bases). CDR1 and CDR2 from the germline V gene are LNHDA and SQIVND (reference sequence). There are 15 residues in the CDR3. V gave up 4 bases and J gave up 0 bases, with 10 bases separating them. CDR3 sequence (DNA): TGTGCCAGTAGTAGCGGGTTAAGCTCCTACAATGAGCAGTTCTTC. Translated: CASSSGLSSYNEQFF. Variable domain in full (rest from reference TRBV19 and TRBJ2-1): DGGITQSPKYLFRKEGQNVTLSCEQNLNHDAMYWYRQDPGQGLRLIYYSQIVNDFQKGDIAEGYSVSREKKESFPLTVTSAQKNPTAFYLCASSSGLSSYNEQFFGPGTRLTVL.

This chain links TRBV4-1 with TRBJ1-1; D is possibly TRBD1 (5 bases). The CDR3 is 17 amino acids. Germline CDR1 is MGHRA and CDR2 is YSYEKL. V lost 0 bases to trimming and J lost 3 bases, with 17 bases between them. The CDR3 protein is CASSQDPRASAYTEAFF. CDR3 DNA sequence: TGCGCCAGCAGCCAAGACCCCAGGGCTTCGGCGTACACTGAAGCTTTCTTT.

This clone was seen a single time. This rearrangement joins TRBV5-6 to TRBJ1-2; 8 positions agree with TRBD1. The CDR3 has 13 amino acids. The junction had 2 bases not matched to a gene; V was cut back by 0 bases and J by 7 bases. Germline values: CDR1 SGHDT, CDR2 YYEEEE. CDR3 amino acids: CASSLAGGFGYTF. As DNA, the CDR3 is TGTGCCAGCAGCTTGGCAGGGGGCTTTGGCTACACCTTC.

V and J are TRBV6-1 and TRBJ2-5; weak D call: TRBD1 (6 bases). The CDR3 covers 13 residues. CDR1 MNHNS and CDR2 SASEGT come from the germline V gene. V lost 4 bases to trimming and J lost 6 bases, with 12 bases between them. The CDR3 region is CASSVQGIKTQYF. DNA of the CDR3: TGTGCCAGCAGTGTCCAGGGGATTAAGACCCAGTACTTC.

In the case of this clone: Other DNA sequences within the sample encode an identical CDR3. This chain uses TRBV5-1 with TRBJ2-7, with 9 positions matching TRBD1. Germline V lookup: CDR1 SGHRS, CDR2 YFSETQ. The CDR3 contains 14 residues. With 4 bases clipped from V and 2 bases from J, the junction kept 4 bases outside the gene matches. DNA of the CDR3: TGCGCCAGCAGCAGCGGACAGGGGCCCTACGAGCAGTACTTC. Amino acids: CASSSGQGPYEQYF.

This clone was seen a single time. V gene TRBV29-1 combines with J gene TRBJ2-7, with D perhaps matching TRBD1 (5 bases). Germline CDR1 SQVTM, CDR2 ANQGSEA. Trimming removed 1 base at V and 6 bases at J, with 10 bases between. The CDR3 extends over 12 amino acids. The chain's CDR3 is CSVEGLGAEQYF. The CDR3 DNA reads TGCAGCGTTGAAGGGTTAGGGGCCGAGCAGTACTTC.

To note about this clone: The junction shows a germline mismatch at one end, possibly a read error. The chain combines TRBV29-1 with TRBJ2-7, with D possibly matching TRBD2 (5 bases). This CDR3 is built from 11 residues. CDR1 and CDR2 (germline): SQVTM, ANQGSEA. The CDR3 loop is CSVEDARGGVF. In nucleotides, the CDR3 is TGCAGCGTTGAAGATGCAAGAGGAGGAGTCTTC.

The chain is built from TRBV7-9 and TRBJ2-2; 8 positions match TRBD1. In germline, CDR1 is SEHNR, CDR2 FQNEAQ (reference sequence). The trim removed 5 bases at V and 5 bases at J, leaving 4 bases unmatched. This CDR3 contains 14 residues. The CDR3 DNA is TGTGCCAGCAGCCGGACAGGGCTGACCGGGGAGCTGTTTTTT. It is translated as CASSRTGLTGELFF.

The chain recombines TRBV28 with TRBJ2-5, with D unresolved. The end of the DNA is better explained by TRBJ2-7, so the J call may be wrong. This CDR3 is built from 14 residues. Germline loops: CDR1 MDHEN, CDR2 SYDVKM. CDR3 protein: CASTNLPNSYEQYF. The CDR3 nucleotides are TGTGCCAGCACCAACCTACCAAACTCCTACGAGCAGTACTTC.

DNA of the CDR3: TGTGCCAGCAGCTTGGCCCCTACTAGGAACACCGGGGAGCTGTTTTTT. Translation gives CASSLAPTRNTGELFF. The V and J genes are TRBV5-5 and TRBJ2-2; the D gene is possibly TRBD2 (5 bases). The CDR3 is 16 amino acids. Germline CDR1 and CDR2: SGHKS and YYEKEE (reference sequence). Trimming pared 0 bases from V and 1 base from J, leaving 10 bases between.

The chain is built from TRBV4-2 and TRBJ2-1, with TRBD2 matching 7 bases. This CDR3 is 15 amino acids long. V shed 0 bases and J 4 bases; nucleotides not matched to a gene: 3. The V gene's germline CDR1 is LGHNA and CDR2 YNFKEQ. The CDR3 DNA reads TGTGCCAGCAGCCAAGATTACGGGGGGTACAATGAGCAGTTCTTC. It is translated as CASSQDYGGYNEQFF.

The J gene is TRBJ1-5, the V gene TRBV7-9; the D is unclear. Germline V lookup: CDR1 SEHNR, CDR2 FQNEAQ (reference sequence). V lost 1 base and J 4 bases, leaving 5 bases between the germline ends. This CDR3 has 13 residues. CDR3 bases: TGTGCCAGCAGCTTAGGGCTTAATCAGCCCCAGCATTTT. Its protein is CASSLGLNQPQHF.

This clone was detected a few times. The J gene is TRBJ1-4, the V gene TRBV5-8; D unresolved. The CDR3 has 15 residues. The germline CDR1 and CDR2 sequences are SGHTS and YDEGEE. V lost 0 bases to trimming and J lost 5 bases, with 11 bases between them. The CDR3 nucleotides are TGTGCCAGCAGCTTGGCTTTGCGGAAAAATGAAAAACTGTTTTTT. Protein: CASSLALRKNEKLFF.

The chain carries TRBV7-3 and TRBJ2-5, with a tentative D call TRBD2 (6 bases). The germline V gene has CDR1 SGHTA and CDR2 FQGTGA. Trimming took 1 base from V and 5 from J, leaving 8 bases between them. There are 13 residues in the CDR3. The CDR3 nucleotides are TGTGCCAGCAGCTTAAACGGGGGTGAGACCCAGTACTTC. This codes for CASSLNGGETQYF.

The V and J genes are TRBV27 and TRBJ1-6, with 7 bases lining up with TRBD1. This CDR3 has 15 amino acids. Germline assignment: CDR1 MNHEY and CDR2 SMNVEV (reference sequence). The ends lost 5 bases at V and 7 bases at J; junction bases unmatched: 8. The CDR3, as DNA: TGTGCCAGCAGTCCCCTGACAGGGAGAAATTCACCCCTCCACTTT. This translates into CASSPLTGRNSPLHF.

CDR3 region: CASSEGLGAYGNTIYF. The CDR3 bases are TGTGCCAGCAGTGAAGGGCTGGGCGCATACGGAAACACCATATATTTT. The J gene is TRBJ1-3, the V gene TRBV6-1; D uncertain. This CDR3 is built from 16 residues. Trimming removed 1 base at V and 4 bases at J, with 14 bases between. The V gene's germline CDR1 is MNHNS and CDR2 SASEGT.

This chain uses TRBV6-5 with TRBJ1-3; 9 bases match TRBD1. This CDR3 comprises 15 residues. Germline CDR1 MNHEY, CDR2 SVGAGI. Trimming removed 7 bases from V and 4 bases from J; junction bases left unmatched: 8. This CDR3 is CASTETGTGGNTIYF. CDR3 sequence (DNA): TGTGCCAGCACCGAGACCGGGACAGGGGGAAACACCATATATTTT.

This clone has just one count. The chain links TRBV14 to TRBJ1-2; D unclear. V was shortened by 4 bases and J by 7 bases, with 10 bases between the two germline ends. Germline V gene sequence: CDR1 SGHDN, CDR2 FVKESK. CDR3 length equals 12 residues. The CDR3 loop reads CASSPWRSGYTF. CDR3 in DNA: TGTGCCAGCAGCCCCTGGAGGAGTGGCTACACCTTC.

J is TRBJ2-7 and V is TRBV19; tentative D call: TRBD1 (6 bases). The V end was cut by 5 bases, the J end by 0 bases, with 17 bases between. Germline V gene data show CDR1 as LNHDA and CDR2 as SQIVND (reference sequence). The CDR3 has 16 residues. For the CDR3, the DNA is TGTGCCAGTAGTCCCTATCCCCGGGACATCTCCTACGAGCAGTACTTC. Encoded protein: CASSPYPRDISYEQYF.